The 21 T cell receptor beta chains below were found in one sample sequenced in a study of cytotoxic CD8 clonotypes in ibrutinib-treated CLL. Sequencing used immunoSEQ multiplex PCR; TCRdb keeps in-frame clones, though not all of them. The table shows some 130,000 clones, with under 90% occurring only once. The source material was PBMCs, sampled after 24 months of ibrutinib treatment. The receptors derive from a human donor with chronic lymphocytic leukemia.

This clone has only a few counts. V is TRBV20-1 and J is TRBJ1-6; D is unresolved. The CDR3 runs to 11 residues. Germline V gene lookup returns CDR1 DFQATT and CDR2 SNEGSKA (reference sequence). V lost 6 bases to trimming and J lost 7 bases, with 7 bases between them. This chain's CDR3 is CSAVGNSPLHF. The CDR3 DNA sequence: TGCAGTGCGGTGGGGAATTCACCCCTCCACTTT.

V and J are TRBV7-6 and TRBJ2-1; TRBD1 is a possible D gene (5 bases). Trimming took off 4 bases at V and 3 bases at J, with 16 bases between the two ends. The germline V gene encodes CDR1 SGHVS and CDR2 FNYEAQ. The CDR3 length is 16 residues. Here the CDR3 DNA reads TGTGCCAGCAGCTACTCCCTCGGGCAGGGCTACAATGAGCAGTTCTTC. It is translated as CASSYSLGQGYNEQFF.

J is TRBJ1-4 and V is TRBV4-1; D may be TRBD1 (6 bases). The CDR3 contains 14 residues. CDR1 and CDR2 from the germline V gene are MGHRA and YSYEKL. The ends were cut back, 1 base at V and 8 bases at J, with 11 bases in the middle. The CDR3 nucleotides read TGCGCCAGCAGCCAAGGGCAGGGGAAGGAAAAACTGTTTTTT. Its translation is CASSQGQGKEKLFF.

The chain couples TRBV5-1 to TRBJ1-3; 7 bases are a match to TRBD1. Losses at the gene ends were 7 bases for V and 1 base for J; bases not matched to a gene: 11. The CDR3 has 16 amino acids. Germline V gives CDR1 SGHRS, CDR2 YFSETQ. The CDR3, as DNA: TGCGCCAGCTACGAACAGGGGCTTGGTTCTGGAAACACCATATATTTT. Translation gives CASYEQGLGSGNTIYF.

This rearrangement joins TRBV28 to TRBJ1-5, with D tentatively TRBD1 (5 bases). V gave up 5 bases and J gave up 7 bases, with 12 bases separating them. The length of the CDR3 is 13 residues. CDR1 is MDHEN, CDR2 SYDVKM, per germline. The CDR3 sequence is CASSRTFGQPQHF. The CDR3 DNA follows: TGTGCCAGCAGTCGGACATTTGGCCAGCCCCAGCATTTT.

The chain couples TRBV4-3 to TRBJ2-3, with TRBD2 matching 7 bases. V trimming: 1 base; J trimming: 2 bases; junction bases outside the gene matches: 6. The CDR3 contains 16 residues. Germline V lookup: CDR1 LGHNA, CDR2 YSLEER. CDR3 nucleotide sequence: TGCGCCAGCAGCCAAGGGTACGGGGGGACCACAGATACGCAGTATTTT. It is translated as CASSQGYGGTTDTQYF.

The chain combines TRBV5-1 with TRBJ1-2; TRBD1 agrees at 8 bases. The germline gives CDR1 SGHRS, CDR2 YFSETQ. The junction had 8 bases not matched to a gene; V was cut back by 4 bases and J by 3 bases. The CDR3 covers 15 residues. CDR3: CASSLRTGSDYGYTF. The CDR3 nucleotides are TGCGCCAGCAGCCTTCGGACAGGGTCGGACTATGGCTACACCTTC.

The chain has TRBV6-5 and TRBJ1-5; D call uncertain. The germline gives CDR1 MNHEY, CDR2 SVGAGI. V was cut by 5 bases and J by 2 bases, with 10 bases left in between. The CDR3 is made up of 14 amino acids. The CDR3 here is CASSTGQGNQPQHF. For the CDR3, the DNA is TGTGCCAGCAGTACGGGTCAGGGCAATCAGCCCCAGCATTTT.

This chain links TRBV6-5 with TRBJ2-3; 8 nucleotides match TRBD2. From germline, CDR1 is MNHEY and CDR2 SVGAGI. Germline trimming cut 6 bases from V and 2 bases from J; bases unmatched to any gene: 4. This CDR3 comprises 14 residues. The CDR3 nucleotides are TGTGCCAGCAGCCGCGGGGGGCTCACAGATACGCAGTATTTT. It yields the protein CASSRGGLTDTQYF.

Comments on this clone: One junction end disagrees with the germline gene, perhaps due to a read error. The rearrangement uses TRBV4-3 and TRBJ2-7, with D uncertain. The CDR3 totals 14 residues. Germline V gives CDR1 LGHNA, CDR2 YSLEER. CDR3 amino acids: CASSQVGPSDEQYF. CDR3 in DNA: TGCGCCAGCAGCCAGGTTGGACCCTCCGACGAGCAGTACTTC.

V usage is TRBV2 and J usage is TRBJ1-2, with D maybe TRBD1 (5 bases). Trimming cost V 5 bases and J 2 bases, with 12 bases left between them. CDR3 length: 14 residues. From germline, CDR1 is SNHLY and CDR2 FYNNEI. CDR3 sequence reads: CASSPQAGNYGYTF. The CDR3 bases are TGTGCCAGCAGTCCTCAGGCAGGGAACTATGGCTACACCTTC.

The V and J genes are TRBV6-1 and TRBJ1-1; D uncertain. From germline, CDR1 is MNHNS and CDR2 SASEGT. Trimming cost V 7 bases and J 4 bases, with 16 bases left between them. This CDR3 is 14 amino acids long. CDR3 in DNA: TGTGCCAGCACCGCAAATGGAGCTCTCACTGAAGCTTTCTTT. This gives the protein CASTANGALTEAFF.

The chain carries TRBV7-6 and TRBJ1-2; unclear D gene. The germline V gene has CDR1 SGHVS and CDR2 FNYEAQ. Deletions cut 1 base from V and 8 bases from J, with 11 bases between. The CDR3 extends over 13 amino acids. The CDR3 nucleotides read TGTGCCAGCAGCTTAGAGGGATTCGGGGGCTACACCTTC. Protein product: CASSLEGFGGYTF.

This clone was detected only once. For the CDR3, the DNA is TGTGCCACCAGCAGAAGGAGTCAGGGGTTGGCAGATACGCAGTATTTT. Translated: CATSRRSQGLADTQYF. The rearrangement joins TRBV15 to TRBJ2-3; possibly TRBD1 for D (6 bases). From germline, CDR1 is LNHNV and CDR2 YYDKDF (reference sequence). The ends were cut back, 2 bases at V and 4 bases at J, with 16 bases in the middle. The CDR3 consists of 16 residues.

The rearrangement links TRBV30 to TRBJ1-6; TRBD1 aligns across 7 bases. There are 16 residues in the CDR3. Trimming took 3 bases from V and 4 from J; bases not matched to a gene: 9. The germline V gene encodes CDR1 GTSNPN and CDR2 SVGIG (reference sequence). CDR3 residues: CAWRTGGQVYNSPLHF. DNA for the CDR3: TGTGCCTGGAGGACTGGCGGACAGGTTTATAATTCACCCCTCCACTTT.

This chain links TRBV6-4 with TRBJ1-1, with 10 nucleotides matching TRBD1. CDR3 length: 14 amino acids. The ends lost 6 bases at V and 4 bases at J; junction bases unmatched: 5. CDR1 is MRHNA and CDR2 is SNTAGT in the germline V gene. CDR3 sequence reads: CASSADRGSTEAFF. The CDR3 DNA reads as TGTGCCAGCAGCGCGGACAGGGGGTCCACTGAAGCTTTCTTT.

The chain links TRBV12-5 to TRBJ2-2; D gene unclear. Germline-derived CDR1 and CDR2 are LGHNT and FRNRAP. V lost 2 bases to trimming and J lost 5 bases, with 9 bases between them. The length of the CDR3 is 14 residues. Here the CDR3 reads CASGLPAETGELFF. CDR3 in DNA: TGTGCTAGTGGTTTGCCTGCCGAGACCGGGGAGCTGTTTTTT.

CDR3 DNA: TGCGCCAGCAGCCACGGAACTGGCTACACCTTC. It is translated as CASSHGTGYTF. The chain joins TRBV5-1 to TRBJ1-2; D is undetermined. CDR1 and CDR2 from the germline V gene are SGHRS and YFSETQ. The CDR3 runs 11 residues. V was clipped by 4 bases and J by 7 bases, with 8 bases between them. The entire variable domain, with the rest obtained from reference TRBV5-1 and TRBJ1-2, is as follows: KAGVTQTPRYLIKTRGQQVTLSCSPISGHRSVSWYQQTPGQGLQFLFEYFSETQRNKGNFPGRFSGRQFSNSRSEMNVSTLELGDSALYLCASSHGTGYTFGSGTRLTVV.

The V gene is TRBV30, the J gene TRBJ1-4; D remains unclear. CDR1 and CDR2 (germline): GTSNPN, SVGIG (reference sequence). V shed 3 bases and J shed 6 bases, with 11 bases lying between them. The CDR3 extends over 13 amino acids. The CDR3 DNA follows: TGTGCCTGGAGCGGGAGTAGGGATGAAAAACTGTTTTTT. As protein: CAWSGSRDEKLFF.

The chain couples TRBV7-2 to TRBJ2-1; maybe TRBD2 (7 bases). The V gene's germline CDR1 is SGHTA and CDR2 FQGNSA. The CDR3 spans 16 residues. Deletions cut 2 bases from V and 2 bases from J, with 13 bases between. The DNA of the CDR3 is TGTGCCAGCAGCTTATTGCGGGGGCCCCCCTACAATGAGCAGTTCTTC. It is translated as CASSLLRGPPYNEQFF.

CDR3 DNA sequence: TGTGCCAGCAGTACCCGACAGGGGCGATTCCAAGAGACCCAGTACTTC. Its translation is CASSTRQGRFQETQYF. The rearrangement uses TRBV28 and TRBJ2-5; the match to TRBD1 covers 8 bases. V was clipped by 5 bases and J by 1 base; unmatched bases: 9. The CDR3 has 16 amino acids. Per the germline V gene, CDR1 is MDHEN and CDR2 is SYDVKM.